The source of this T cell receptor beta chain is a study of blood T cell repertoires in COVID-19. About the study: The samples span acute and convalescent COVID-19 from the United States, Italy and Spain. Sample material is recorded as cDNA or gDNA derived from T cells, B-cell-depleted T cells, or PBMCs.

The CDR3 extends over 11 amino acids. J was trimmed by 14 bases and V by 7 bases; bases with no gene match: 8. CDR1 is SGHAT and CDR2 is FQNNGV in the germline V gene. As handled by the study authors: Estimates of nucleated cell counts were drawn from the amplification of reference gene primers. Using immunoSEQ multiplex PCR, the repertoire was profiled, and TCRdb retains in-frame clones only, with some absent. V and J calls and clone size are as listed in that table; D and trimming were resolved from the DNA. The sample gives some 100,000 clones, less than 85% of which show up once; 15% to 20% is in the top ten.

The genes are TRBV11-2 and TRBJ2-1, with TRBD1 matching 7 bases. The clonotype comes from a woman between 55 and 75 years old with acute or convalescent COVID-19. Sequencing was performed on peripheral blood. The CDR3 protein is CASTSQGVEFF. CDR3 in DNA: TGTGCCAGCACCTCCCAGGGGGTGGAGTTCTTC.